Sequencing of this TCR beta chain was carried out in a study of cytomegalovirus exposure and HLA in healthy donors. The wider study: Among around 180 million T cells, an earlier analysis found 90 million to 130 million unique TCR beta sequences.

V was cut by 2 bases and J by 2 bases, with 17 bases left in between. This CDR3 contains 17 residues. Germline V lookup: CDR1 SGHVS, CDR2 FQNEAQ. PCR used 60 Vbeta primers and 13 Jbeta primers. The assay was immunoSEQ multiplex PCR, and TCRdb's table has in-frame clones only and misses some. This table holds 95,000 to 150,000 clones, less than 80% found once. Donors were ostensibly healthy at sampling, although undocumented immune exposures were probable. The origin of this receptor is a man aged 50-59 years in good health and CMV-seronegative. This sequence joins TRBV7-8 and TRBJ2-3; a weak D match, TRBD1 (7 bases). Material for sequencing was PBMCs. The CDR3: CASSLWRGHKNTDTQYF. The DNA of the CDR3 is TGTGCCAGCAGCTTATGGAGGGGGCACAAAAACACAGATACGCAGTATTTT.